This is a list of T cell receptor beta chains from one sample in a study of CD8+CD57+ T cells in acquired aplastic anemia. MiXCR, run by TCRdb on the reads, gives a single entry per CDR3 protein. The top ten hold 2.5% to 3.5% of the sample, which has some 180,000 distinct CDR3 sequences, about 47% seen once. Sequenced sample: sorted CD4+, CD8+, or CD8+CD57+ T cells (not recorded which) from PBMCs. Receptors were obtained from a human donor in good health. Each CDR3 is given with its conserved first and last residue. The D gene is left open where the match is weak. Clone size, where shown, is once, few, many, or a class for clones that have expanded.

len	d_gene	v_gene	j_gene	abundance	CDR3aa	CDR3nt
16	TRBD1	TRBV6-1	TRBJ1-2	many	CASSTPSAGTGGGYTF	TGTGCCAGCAGTACACCATCGGCCGGGACAGGGGGCGGCTACACCTTC
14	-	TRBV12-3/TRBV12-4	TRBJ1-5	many	CASSSTGPNQPQHF	TGTGCCAGCAGTTCGACAGGCCCCAATCAGCCCCAGCATTTT
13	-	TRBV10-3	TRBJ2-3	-	CAPQGQNTDTQYF	TGTGCCCCCCAAGGGCAAAACACAGATACGCAGTATTTT
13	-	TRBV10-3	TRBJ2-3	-	CAISEERADTQYF	TGTGCCATCAGTGAGGAGCGCGCAGATACGCAGTATTTT
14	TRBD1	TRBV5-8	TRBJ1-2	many	CASSETTGAYGYTF	TGTGCCAGCAGCGAGACAACAGGGGCCTATGGCTACACCTTC
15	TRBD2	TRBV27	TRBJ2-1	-	CASRISGRSYNEQFF	TGTGCCAGCAGGATTAGCGGGCGCTCCTACAATGAGCAGTTCTTC
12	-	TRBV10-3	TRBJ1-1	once	CAISNSNTEAFF	TGTGCCATCAGTAACTCGAACACTGAAGCTTTCTTT
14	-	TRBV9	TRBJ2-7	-	CASSVAGGVYEQYF	TGTGCCAGCAGCGTAGCGGGGGGCGTCTACGAGCAGTACTTC
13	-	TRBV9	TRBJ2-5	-	CASSASLRETQYF	TGTGCCAGCAGCGCTTCCCTTAGGGAGACCCAGTACTTC
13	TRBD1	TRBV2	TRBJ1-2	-	CASRAGQGNGYTF	TGTGCCAGCAGAGCGGGACAGGGGAACGGCTACACCTTC
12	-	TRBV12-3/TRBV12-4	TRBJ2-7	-	CASGIWGHEQYF	TGTGCCAGCGGGATATGGGGCCACGAGCAGTACTTC
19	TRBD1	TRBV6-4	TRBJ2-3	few	CASSDSKPYGQGAGDTQYF	TGTGCCAGCAGTGACTCGAAGCCCTACGGACAGGGGGCCGGAGATACGCAGTATTTT
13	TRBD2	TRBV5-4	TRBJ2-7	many	CASSSGGSYEQYF	TGTGCCAGCAGCTCGGGGGGTTCCTACGAGCAGTACTTC
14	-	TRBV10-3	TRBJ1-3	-	CAISDSGSGNTIYF	TGTGCCATCAGTGACAGTGGCTCTGGAAACACCATATATTTT
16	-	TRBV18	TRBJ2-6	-	CASSPQRASGANVLTF	TGTGCCAGCTCACCACAGCGAGCCTCTGGGGCCAACGTCCTGACTTTC
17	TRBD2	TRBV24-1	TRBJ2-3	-	CATSDSGTSGRADTQYF	TGTGCCACCAGTGACTCAGGGACTAGCGGGAGGGCAGATACGCAGTATTTT
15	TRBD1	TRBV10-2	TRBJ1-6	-	CASRDRVSYNSPLHF	TGCGCCAGCAGGGACAGGGTATCCTATAATTCACCCCTCCACTTT
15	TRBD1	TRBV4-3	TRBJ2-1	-	CASSQKDRGYNEQFF	TGCGCCAGCAGCCAAAAGGACAGGGGTTACAATGAGCAGTTCTTC
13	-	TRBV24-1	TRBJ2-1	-	CATSDLPKGEQFF	TGTGCCACCAGTGATTTGCCAAAGGGCGAGCAGTTCTTC
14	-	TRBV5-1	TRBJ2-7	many	CASRVAGGAYEQYF	TGCGCCAGCAGGGTGGCCGGAGGGGCCTACGAGCAGTACTTC
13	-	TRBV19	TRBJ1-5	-	CASSRGYDQPQHF	TGTGCCAGTTCCCGGGGTTACGATCAGCCCCAGCATTTT
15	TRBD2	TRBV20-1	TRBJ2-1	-	CSPTSGRASYNEQFF	TGCAGTCCGACTAGCGGGAGGGCTTCCTACAATGAGCAGTTCTTC
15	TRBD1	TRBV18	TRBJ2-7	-	CASSHRQGPVYEQYF	TGTGCCAGCTCACACCGACAGGGTCCCGTCTACGAGCAGTACTTC
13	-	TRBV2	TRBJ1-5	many	CASSEDHNQPQHF	TGTGCCAGCAGTGAGGACCACAATCAGCCCCAGCATTTT
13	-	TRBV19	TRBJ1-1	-	CASRRQGGTEAFF	TGTGCCAGCAGAAGGCAGGGAGGGACTGAAGCTTTCTTT
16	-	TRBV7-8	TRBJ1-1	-	CASRRQSHSVSAEAFF	TGTGCCAGCAGGCGCCAGAGTCACAGTGTATCGGCTGAAGCTTTCTTT
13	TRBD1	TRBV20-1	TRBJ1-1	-	CSARAQGGPEAFF	TGCAGTGCTAGAGCACAGGGGGGGCCTGAAGCTTTCTTT
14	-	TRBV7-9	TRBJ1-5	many	CASRQDGTNQPQHF	TGTGCCAGCCGACAGGACGGCACCAATCAGCCCCAGCATTTT
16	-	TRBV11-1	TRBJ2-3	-	CASSVEAGANTDTQYF	TGTGCCAGCAGCGTAGAGGCGGGGGCGAACACAGATACGCAGTATTTT
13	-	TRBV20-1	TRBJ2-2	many	CSAQWTLTGELFF	TGCAGTGCCCAATGGACTCTCACCGGGGAGCTGTTTTTT
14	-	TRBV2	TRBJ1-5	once	CASSQHGRNQPQHF	TGTGCCAGCAGTCAACATGGACGCAATCAGCCCCAGCATTTT
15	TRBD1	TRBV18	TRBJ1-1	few	CASSPDRQGGTEAFF	TGTGCCAGCTCACCAGATCGACAGGGAGGCACTGAAGCTTTCTTT
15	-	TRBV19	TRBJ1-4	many	CASSIAAYAGEKLFF	TGTGCCAGTAGTATTGCGGCTTATGCAGGTGAAAAACTGTTTTTT
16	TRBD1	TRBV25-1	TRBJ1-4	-	CASSIWDSSINEKLFF	TGTGCCAGCAGTATCTGGGACAGCTCAATTAATGAAAAACTGTTTTTT
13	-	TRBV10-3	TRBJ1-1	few	CASRAWERSEAFF	TGTGCCAGTAGGGCGTGGGAGAGGTCGGAAGCTTTCTTT
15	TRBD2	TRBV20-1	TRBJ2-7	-	CSASASGRRSYEQYF	TGCAGTGCTAGTGCTAGCGGGAGGAGGTCCTACGAGCAGTACTTC
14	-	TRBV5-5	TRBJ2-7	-	CASRFTVNSYEQYF	TGTGCCAGCAGATTTACAGTGAACTCCTACGAGCAGTACTTC
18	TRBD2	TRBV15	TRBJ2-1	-	CATSRARTSGSSYNEQFF	TGTGCCACCAGCAGAGCTCGGACTAGCGGGAGTTCCTACAATGAGCAGTTCTTC
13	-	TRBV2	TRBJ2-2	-	CARGTGFGGELFF	TGTGCCAGAGGAACAGGGTTCGGCGGGGAGCTGTTTTTT
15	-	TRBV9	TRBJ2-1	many	CASSSTSGVYNEQFF	TGTGCCAGCAGCTCGACTAGTGGCGTATACAATGAGCAGTTCTTC
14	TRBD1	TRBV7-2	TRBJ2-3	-	CASSRDRGSNEQYF	TGTGCCAGCAGCCGCGACAGGGGAAGCAATGAGCAGTATTTT
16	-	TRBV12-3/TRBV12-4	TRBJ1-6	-	CASTPPGPAPNSPLHF	TGTGCCAGCACCCCTCCCGGCCCGGCCCCAAATTCACCCCTCCACTTT
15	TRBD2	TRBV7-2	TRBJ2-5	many	CASSPSGVAGTTQYF	TGTGCCAGCAGCCCCAGTGGGGTAGCGGGGACGACCCAGTACTTC
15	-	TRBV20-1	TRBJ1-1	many	CSARKFRALNTEAFF	TGCAGTGCTAGAAAATTCCGCGCTCTGAACACTGAAGCTTTCTTT
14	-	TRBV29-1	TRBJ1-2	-	CSVAGAEPKGGYTF	TGCAGCGTTGCTGGGGCAGAGCCAAAGGGGGGCTACACCTTC
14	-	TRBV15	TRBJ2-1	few	CATSILGVGYEQFF	TGTGCCACCAGCATTCTCGGGGTCGGCTATGAGCAGTTCTTC
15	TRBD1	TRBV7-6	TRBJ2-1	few	CASSDGTGPYNEQFF	TGTGCCAGCAGCGATGGGACAGGCCCTTACAATGAGCAGTTCTTC
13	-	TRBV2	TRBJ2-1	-	CARGTVYYNEQFF	TGTGCCAGAGGGACGGTGTACTACAATGAGCAGTTCTTC
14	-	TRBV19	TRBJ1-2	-	CASARGPTNYGYTF	TGTGCCAGTGCTCGGGGGCCGACTAACTATGGCTACACCTTC
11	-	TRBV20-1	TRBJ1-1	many	CSARGGTEAFF	TGCAGTGCTAGGGGGGGCACTGAAGCTTTCTTT
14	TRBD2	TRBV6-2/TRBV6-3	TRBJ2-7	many	CASSRLAGVYEQYF	TGTGCCAGCTCAAGGCTAGCGGGAGTCTACGAGCAGTACTTC
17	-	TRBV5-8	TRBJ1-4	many	CASSLAWGITTNEKLFF	TGTGCCAGCAGCTTGGCGTGGGGGATTACAACTAATGAAAAACTGTTTTTT
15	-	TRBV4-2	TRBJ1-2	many	CASSQVTTSSYGYTF	TGTGCCAGCAGCCAAGTGACAACCTCTAGCTATGGCTACACCTTC
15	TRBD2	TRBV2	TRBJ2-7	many	CASSERLAGGGEQYF	TGTGCCAGCAGTGAAAGACTAGCGGGAGGAGGCGAGCAGTACTTC
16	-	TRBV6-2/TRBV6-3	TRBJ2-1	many	CASSSLTASSYNEQFF	TGTGCCAGCAGTTCATTGACTGCATCATCATACAATGAGCAGTTCTTC